The sequence of this TCR beta chain was determined in a study of cytomegalovirus exposure and HLA in healthy donors. Study overall: In an early release, HLA-typed donors contributed tens of millions of unique TCR sequences. The study's findings and limits: An analysis that was carried out later associated 15,000 to 20,000 TCR beta sequences with HLA alleles at 0.05 false discovery rate.

Note on this clone: The antigen is not known. Other nucleotide sequences in the sample specify the same CDR3.

The PCR made use of 60 Vbeta and 13 Jbeta primers. Generated by immunoSEQ multiplex PCR, the TCRdb table keeps only in-frame clones and is missing some. The table records 120,000 or so clones, 80% of them present only once. This clonotype originated in a man aged 30-40 years in good health and CMV-seropositive. The material sequenced was PBMCs.

CDR3: CSVGQGYNSPLHF. CDR3 nucleotides: TGCAGCGTGGGACAGGGCTATAATTCACCCCTCCACTTT. V usage is TRBV29-1 and J usage is TRBJ1-6; 9 bases match TRBD1. With V trimmed by 6 bases and J by 3 bases, 0 bases remained unmatched. The CDR3 extends over 13 amino acids. Germline assignment: CDR1 SQVTM and CDR2 ANQGSEA.